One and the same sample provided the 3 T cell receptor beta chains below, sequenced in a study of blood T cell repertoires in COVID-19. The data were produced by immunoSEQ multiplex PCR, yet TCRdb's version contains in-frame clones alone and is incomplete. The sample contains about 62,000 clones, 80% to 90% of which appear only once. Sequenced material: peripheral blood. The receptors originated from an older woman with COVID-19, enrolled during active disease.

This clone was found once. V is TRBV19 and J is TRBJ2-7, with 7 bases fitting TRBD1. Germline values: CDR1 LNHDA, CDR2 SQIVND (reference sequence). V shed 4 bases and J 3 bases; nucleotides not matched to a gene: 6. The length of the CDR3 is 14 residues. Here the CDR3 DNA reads TGTGCCAGTAGTACGACAGGGAAAGGCTACGAGCAGTACTTC. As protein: CASSTTGKGYEQYF.

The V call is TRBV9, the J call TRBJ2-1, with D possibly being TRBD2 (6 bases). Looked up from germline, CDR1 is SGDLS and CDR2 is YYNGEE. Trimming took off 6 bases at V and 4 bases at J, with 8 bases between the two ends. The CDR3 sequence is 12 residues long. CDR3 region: CASTGTYNEQFF. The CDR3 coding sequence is TGTGCCAGCACTGGGACTTACAATGAGCAGTTCTTC. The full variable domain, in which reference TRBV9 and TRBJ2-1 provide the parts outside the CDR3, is DSGVTQTPKHLITATGQRVTLRCSPRSGDLSVYWYQQSLDQGLQFLIQYYNGEERAKGNILERFSAQQFPDLHSELNLSSLELGDSALYFCASTGTYNEQFFGPGTRLTVL.

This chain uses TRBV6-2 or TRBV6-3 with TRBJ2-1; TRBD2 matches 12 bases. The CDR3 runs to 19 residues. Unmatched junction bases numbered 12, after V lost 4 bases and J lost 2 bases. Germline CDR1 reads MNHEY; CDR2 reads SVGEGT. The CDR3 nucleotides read TGTGCCAGCAGTTTCGGGCTAGCGGGAGGGGGCGGGACCTACAATGAGCAGTTCTTC. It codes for CASSFGLAGGGGTYNEQFF.